The TCR beta chain under discussion was sequenced for a study of T-cell reconstitution after alpha-beta-depleted transplantation in children. Study-level findings and limits: Several hundred expanded graft clones reportedly supplied alpha-beta T cells about two months after transplant. Elevated TCRbeta diversity at day 60 was traced, in some patients, to surviving recipient T cells and thymic progenitors. After one year, T-cell counts and TCRbeta diversity mostly came from new T cells.

Many counts were recorded for this clonotype. What it recognizes is unknown. V lost 1 base and J lost 5, with 18 bases in between. This CDR3 region has 17 residues. Preparation of the TCRbeta library was carried out with unique molecular identifiers. Using its own MiXCR run on the PCR reads, TCRdb lists one record per CDR3 protein. The table has about 300,000 distinct CDR3 sequences, roughly 9.1% seen once. Specimen: PBMCs, collected before TCRalphabeta/CD19-depleted stem cell transplant. This TCR was sampled from a boy less than two years old with acute myeloid leukemia, due to receive a stem cell transplant. The chain joins TRBV12-3 or TRBV12-4 to TRBJ2-1, with D possibly matching TRBD1 (6 bases). As DNA, the CDR3 is TGTGCCAGCAGTTTAGAGGGGTACAGGGAAAGGGACAATGAGCAGTTCTTC. It translates to CASSLEGYRERDNEQFF.